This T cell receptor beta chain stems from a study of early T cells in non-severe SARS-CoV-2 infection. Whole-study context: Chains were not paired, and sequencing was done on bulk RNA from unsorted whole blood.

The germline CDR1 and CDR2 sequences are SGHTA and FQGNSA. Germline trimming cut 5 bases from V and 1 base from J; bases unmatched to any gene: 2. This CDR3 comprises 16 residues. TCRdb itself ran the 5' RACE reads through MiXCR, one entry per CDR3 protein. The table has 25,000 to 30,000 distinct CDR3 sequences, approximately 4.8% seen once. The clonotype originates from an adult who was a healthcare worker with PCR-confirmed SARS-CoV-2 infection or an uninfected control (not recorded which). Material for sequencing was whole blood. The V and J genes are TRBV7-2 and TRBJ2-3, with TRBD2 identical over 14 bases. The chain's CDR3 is CASSEGLAGGTDTQYF. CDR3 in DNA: TGTGCCAGCAGCGAGGGACTAGCGGGAGGCACAGATACGCAGTATTTT.